The 29 T cell receptor beta chains in this list originate from one sample, sequenced in a study of glioma-infiltrating T cells after dendritic cell vaccination. Sequenced by immunoSEQ multiplex PCR; TCRdb stores in-frame clones only, minus some. The sample lists tens of thousands of clones; 80% to 85% were seen once. The sequencing used blood, collected before dendritic cell vaccination. These receptors were taken from a human donor with glioblastoma.

The chain couples TRBV2 to TRBJ2-1; 10 bases agree with TRBD2. CDR3 length equals 18 residues. Losses at the gene ends were 7 bases for V and 5 bases for J; bases not matched to a gene: 17. From germline, CDR1 is SNHLY and CDR2 FYNNEI. In nucleotides, the CDR3 is TGTGCCAGCACCTTATCGCTGCTAGCGGGGGAATCCCACAATGAGCAGTTCTTC. This gives the protein CASTLSLLAGESHNEQFF.

The rearrangement joins TRBV5-1 to TRBJ1-1; TRBD1 matches at 7 bases. Losses at the gene ends were 2 bases for V and 4 bases for J; bases not matched to a gene: 2. Germline CDR1 SGHRS, CDR2 YFSETQ. This CDR3 spans 13 amino acids. The CDR3 loop reads CASSLPGGTEAFF. In DNA form, the CDR3 reads TGCGCCAGCAGCTTACCAGGGGGCACTGAAGCTTTCTTT.

The chain links TRBV5-1 to TRBJ2-3; TRBD2 matches 7 bases. Germline CDR1 reads SGHRS; CDR2 reads YFSETQ. With 4 bases clipped from V and 6 bases from J, the junction kept 8 bases outside the gene matches. The CDR3 consists of 14 residues. CDR3: CASSQPGLYDTQYF. As DNA, the CDR3 is TGCGCCAGCAGCCAACCGGGACTATATGATACGCAGTATTTT.

The genes are TRBV5-4 and TRBJ2-2; TRBD2 agrees at 8 bases. The V and J ends lost 5 bases and 3 bases, in that order; junction bases with no gene match: 6. The CDR3 is 15 amino acids. Per the germline V gene, CDR1 is SGHNT and CDR2 is YYREEE (reference sequence). Here the CDR3 DNA reads TGTGCCAGCAGACGCGGGGGGCGGGACACCGGGGAGCTGTTTTTT. This gives the protein CASRRGGRDTGELFF.

This chain links TRBV6-5 with TRBJ2-5; weak D call: TRBD2 (5 bases). This CDR3 has 13 amino acids. Trimming left V 7 bases short and J 4 bases short, with 13 bases between. The germline gives CDR1 MNHEY, CDR2 SVGAGI. The CDR3 here is CASTKRAGETQYF. CDR3 DNA sequence: TGTGCCAGCACCAAACGGGCGGGAGAGACCCAGTACTTC.

The V gene is TRBV5-1, the J gene TRBJ2-3; D not resolved. V was pared by 5 bases and J by 6 bases, with 7 bases between. Germline values: CDR1 SGHRS, CDR2 YFSETQ. The CDR3 loop spans 11 amino acids. The CDR3 here is CASRGADTQYF. DNA of the CDR3: TGCGCCAGCAGGGGCGCGGATACGCAGTATTTT.

V usage is TRBV27 and J usage is TRBJ1-1; D gene uncertain. Trimming removed 4 bases at V and 5 bases at J, with 11 bases between. CDR3 length equals 13 residues. Germline assignment: CDR1 MNHEY and CDR2 SMNVEV (reference sequence). CDR3 nucleotide sequence: TGTGCCAGCAGTTACCACACCCGAACTGAAGCTTTCTTT. This encodes CASSYHTRTEAFF.

This sequence joins TRBV5-1 and TRBJ2-6; D is possibly TRBD1 (6 bases). The CDR3 extends over 15 amino acids. V gave up 0 bases and J gave up 4 bases, with 8 bases separating them. The germline CDR1 and CDR2 sequences are SGHRS and YFSETQ. For the CDR3, the DNA is TGCGCCAGCAGCTTGGACAGGGTCGGGGCCAACGTCCTGACTTTC. Translated, it gives CASSLDRVGANVLTF.

The chain links TRBV7-9 to TRBJ2-3; 7 bases line up with TRBD1. With 1 base clipped from V and 0 bases from J, the junction kept 4 bases outside the gene matches. CDR1 and CDR2 from the germline V gene are SEHNR and FQNEAQ (reference sequence). There are 16 residues in the CDR3. CDR3 DNA: TGTGCCAGCAGCTTAGATCACAGGGGAAGCACAGATACGCAGTATTTT. It translates to CASSLDHRGSTDTQYF.

This clone was found once. This chain links TRBV9 with TRBJ2-5; perhaps TRBD1 as D (6 bases). The germline V gene encodes CDR1 SGDLS and CDR2 YYNGEE. Between the trimmed V and J ends, which lost 2 bases and 2 bases, there was a span of 10 bases. The CDR3 extends over 14 amino acids. This chain's CDR3 is CASSVGHSQETQYF. The CDR3 coding sequence is TGTGCCAGCAGCGTGGGACATTCGCAAGAGACCCAGTACTTC.

This clone was counted once. The genes are TRBV15 and TRBJ2-5; D ambiguous. The V end lost 0 bases, the J end lost 4 bases, and 6 bases lay between the germline ends. This CDR3 comprises 13 residues. Germline loops: CDR1 LNHNV, CDR2 YYDKDF (reference sequence). The CDR3: CATSRDPGETQYF. Here the CDR3 DNA reads TGTGCCACCAGCAGAGATCCGGGAGAGACCCAGTACTTC.

The J gene is TRBJ2-7, the V gene TRBV5-1; a weak D match, TRBD2 (7 bases). Germline V gene sequence: CDR1 SGHRS, CDR2 YFSETQ. CDR3 length: 14 amino acids. The V end was cut by 6 bases, the J end by 6 bases, with 19 bases between. The DNA of the CDR3 is TGCGCCAGCACCTTACGGGGGGCCGGGGGCGAGCAGTACTTC. Translation: CASTLRGAGGEQYF.

CDR3 nucleotides: TGTGCCTCGAGGGGACTAGCGACAGATACGCAGTATTTT. Translated: CASRGLATDTQYF. V gene TRBV2 combines with J gene TRBJ2-3; the match to TRBD2 covers 10 bases. The length of the CDR3 is 13 residues. From germline, CDR1 is SNHLY and CDR2 FYNNEI. With V trimmed by 11 bases and J by 3 bases, 5 bases remained unmatched.

This clone was recorded only once. This sequence joins TRBV19 and TRBJ2-1, with a weak D call TRBD2 (6 bases). CDR3 length equals 14 residues. Germline CDR1 is LNHDA and CDR2 is SQIVND (reference sequence). The V gene lost 2 bases and the J gene lost 7 bases, with 12 bases spanning the gap. DNA for the CDR3: TGTGCCAGTAGTATAATTTCCAGCGGGAATGAGCAGTTCTTC. Translated, it gives CASSIISSGNEQFF.

V gene TRBV19 combines with J gene TRBJ2-3; 7 nucleotides line up with TRBD1. The CDR3 extends over 16 amino acids. Trimming cost V 6 bases and J 5 bases; bases outside gene matches: 14. Germline V gives CDR1 LNHDA, CDR2 SQIVND (reference sequence). In DNA, the CDR3 is TGTGCCAGTAGCGACTTGGGGCAGGGGGTTGTAGATACGCAGTATTTT. It is translated as CASSDLGQGVVDTQYF.

The chain uses TRBV6-5 and TRBJ1-5; 7 positions agree with TRBD1. In germline, CDR1 is MNHEY, CDR2 SVGAGI. V dropped 4 bases and J dropped 7; count of bases not matched to a gene: 7. The CDR3 loop spans 14 amino acids. CDR3 region: CASSLGGVGQPQHF. CDR3 sequence (DNA): TGTGCCAGCAGTTTAGGGGGCGTGGGGCAGCCCCAGCATTTT.

The rearrangement links TRBV5-1 to TRBJ1-2; D remains unclear. The germline CDR1 and CDR2 sequences are SGHRS and YFSETQ. Trimming shortened V by 0 bases and J by 2 bases, and 11 bases separated the two germline ends. This CDR3 spans 15 amino acids. DNA of the CDR3: TGCGCCAGCAGCTTGGGAGGTCATCAAAACTATGGCTACACCTTC. It specifies CASSLGGHQNYGYTF.

The J gene is TRBJ2-2, the V gene TRBV2, with TRBD2 matching over 7 bases. The CDR3 loop spans 16 amino acids. V was pared by 5 bases and J by 6 bases, with 12 bases of the junction left unmatched. From germline, CDR1 is SNHLY and CDR2 FYNNEI. CDR3 in amino acids: CASSLAAVAGPGELFF. CDR3 in DNA: TGTGCCAGCAGTCTAGCGGCCGTAGCGGGCCCCGGGGAGCTGTTTTTT.

This sequence joins TRBV2 and TRBJ1-4; D remains ambiguous. The germline V and J ends were trimmed by 7 bases and 7 bases, with 16 bases remaining between them. The germline gives CDR1 SNHLY, CDR2 FYNNEI. The CDR3 consists of 14 residues. The CDR3 sequence: CASIFNRVVEKLFF. The CDR3 DNA reads as TGTGCCAGCATTTTTAACCGCGTAGTTGAAAAACTGTTTTTT.

J is TRBJ1-3 and V is TRBV6-5; no firm D call. Germline V gives CDR1 MNHEY, CDR2 SVGAGI. The CDR3 sequence is 15 residues long. The germline V and J ends were trimmed by 0 bases and 2 bases, with 8 bases remaining between them. CDR3 bases: TGTGCCAGCAGTTACTCGAGGTTCGCTGGAAACACCATATATTTT. Its translation: CASSYSRFAGNTIYF.

This chain uses TRBV9 with TRBJ2-2; the D gene is possibly TRBD1 (6 bases). The V gene's germline CDR1 is SGDLS and CDR2 YYNGEE. The CDR3 length is 17 residues. V lost 3 bases and J 1 base, leaving 16 bases between the germline ends. CDR3: CASSAQTGTENTGELFF. CDR3 nucleotide sequence: TGTGCCAGCAGCGCCCAAACAGGGACGGAGAACACCGGGGAGCTGTTTTTT.

The chain is built from TRBV7-9 and TRBJ2-7; D remains ambiguous. CDR1 and CDR2 (germline): SEHNR, FQNEAQ (reference sequence). The CDR3 totals 15 residues. V was clipped by 4 bases and J by 4 bases, with 17 bases between them. The CDR3 sequence: CASSSPGTAVYEQYF. Written as DNA, the CDR3 is TGTGCCAGCAGCTCTCCAGGCACCGCCGTTTACGAGCAGTACTTC.

This chain connects TRBV6-4 to TRBJ1-1, with D possibly being TRBD1 (5 bases). The CDR3 runs 16 residues. Trimming took off 3 bases at V and 1 base at J, with 15 bases between the two ends. Germline lookup yields CDR1 MRHNA and CDR2 SNTAGT. The CDR3 DNA reads as TGTGCCAGCAGTGAGTTTGGGGCAGACTCGAACACTGAAGCTTTCTTT. This translates into CASSEFGADSNTEAFF.

Of note for this clone: One end of the junction fails to match germline, which may point to a read error. The chain carries TRBV5-8 and TRBJ1-2; 7 bases are a match to TRBD1. The germline V gene has CDR1 SGHTS and CDR2 YDEGEE. The CDR3 has 14 residues. Here the CDR3 DNA reads TGTGCCAGCAGCTTGGGACAGGGTACGGGTGGCCACACCTTC. The encoded protein is CASSLGQGTGGHTF. Full variable domain (remainder filled in from reference TRBV5-8 and TRBJ1-2): EAGVTQSPTHLIKTRGQQATLRCSPISGHTSVYWYQQALGLGLQFLLWYDEGEERNRGNFPPRFSGRQFPNYSSELNVNALELEDSALYLCASSLGQGTGGHTFGSGTRLTVV.

The chain combines TRBV29-1 with TRBJ1-1; D gene unclear. Germline V gene sequence: CDR1 SQVTM, CDR2 ANQGSEA. The CDR3 is 13 residues long. V gave up 5 bases and J gave up 6 bases, with 16 bases separating them. CDR3 nucleotide sequence: TGCAGCGTTCGAATAACGGGAGGCCCTGAAGCTTTCTTT. Translation gives CSVRITGGPEAFF. The full variable domain, in which reference TRBV29-1 and TRBJ1-1 provide the parts outside the CDR3, is SAVISQKPSRDICQRGTSLTIQCQVDSQVTMMFWYRQQPGQSLTLIATANQGSEATYESGFVIDKFPISRPNLTFSTLTVSNMSPEDSSIYLCSVRITGGPEAFFGQGTRLTVV.

The chain is built from TRBV19 and TRBJ1-2, with 10 bases fitting TRBD1. In germline, CDR1 is LNHDA, CDR2 SQIVND (reference sequence). Germline trimming cut 5 bases from V and 3 bases from J; bases unmatched to any gene: 3. The CDR3 is 14 residues long. CDR3 bases: TGTGCCAGTAGTCCCGGGACAGGGGACTATGGCTACACCTTC. This gives the protein CASSPGTGDYGYTF.

This clone has just a few counts. V and J are TRBV10-3 and TRBJ2-1; 14 positions match TRBD2. J lost 4 bases, V lost 0 bases, and 5 bases had no gene match. Germline assignment: CDR1 ENHRY and CDR2 SYGVKD. The CDR3 spans 18 residues. The CDR3: CAISESTSGGARYNEQFF. The CDR3 DNA follows: TGTGCCATCAGTGAGTCGACTAGCGGGGGGGCTAGATACAATGAGCAGTTCTTC.

As DNA, the CDR3 is TGTGCCAGCAGCTTAGGGGCCAGGGATAATTCACCCCTCCACTTT. Translation: CASSLGARDNSPLHF. The chain is built from TRBV7-9 and TRBJ1-6, with D possibly being TRBD1 (5 bases). CDR3 length equals 15 residues. The germline V gene encodes CDR1 SEHNR and CDR2 FQNEAQ (reference sequence). V was clipped by 1 base and J by 5 bases, with 9 bases between them.

The J gene is TRBJ2-5, the V gene TRBV5-1, with a tentative D call TRBD1 (6 bases). The CDR3 extends over 14 amino acids. CDR1 and CDR2 from the germline V gene are SGHRS and YFSETQ. The V end was cut by 4 bases, the J end by 4 bases, with 14 bases between. CDR3 coding DNA: TGCGCCAGCAGCCCAGGGGAGTCCCCAGAGACCCAGTACTTC. Translation: CASSPGESPETQYF.